One sample yielded the 12 T cell receptor beta chains listed below, sequenced in a study of regulatory T cells in long-lasting Graves disease. Arm-PCR of CDR3 regions and iRepertoire HTBI primers were the basis on which TCR beta libraries were built. TCRdb called the multiplex PCR reads again in MiXCR, with one record for every CDR3 protein. The table shows 350,000 to 400,000 distinct CDR3 sequences, with around 16% occurring only once. Time point given: newly diagnosed GD, antithyroid drugs for less than 3 months. Extracted RNA from PBMCs served as the source of the TCR library. This same sample was also taken into another study, of T cells in Graves' hyperthyroidism and ophthalmopathy.

The input for sequencing was peripheral blood mononuclear cells (PBMCs), taken at new diagnosis, from a patient treated with antithyroid drugs. All receptors come from a woman aged 18-30 years with Graves disease.

The gene calls are TRBV4-1 and TRBJ1-4; D remains unclear. The CDR3 loop spans 15 amino acids. The germline V gene has CDR1 MGHRA and CDR2 YSYEKL. Trimming stripped 4 bases from V and 7 bases from J, with 16 bases between. The CDR3 sequence is CASSRSWTAGEKLFF. As DNA, the CDR3 is TGCGCCAGCAGCCGGAGCTGGACGGCCGGTGAAAAACTGTTTTTT.

The J gene is TRBJ2-1, the V gene TRBV19; 12 bases are a match to TRBD1. V lost 8 bases and J lost 8; bases outside the gene matches: 7. In germline, CDR1 is LNHDA, CDR2 SQIVND (reference sequence). The CDR3 runs 14 residues. The chain's CDR3 is CASRRGQGAHEQFF. CDR3 DNA: TGTGCCAGTCGAAGGGGACAGGGGGCCCATGAGCAGTTCTTC.

This chain joins TRBV6-5 and TRBJ1-5; 7 nucleotides agree with TRBD1. In germline, CDR1 is MNHEY, CDR2 SVGAGI. J was trimmed by 2 bases and V by 4 bases; bases with no gene match: 8. This CDR3 contains 16 residues. The CDR3 is CASSSTGGGGNQPQHF. The CDR3, as DNA: TGTGCCAGCAGTTCCACAGGAGGGGGCGGCAATCAGCCCCAGCATTTT.

The sample holds many counts of this clonotype. This chain joins TRBV7-3 and TRBJ1-1; D is undetermined. Trimming stripped 2 bases from V and 4 bases from J, with 8 bases between. The CDR3 has 13 amino acids. Looked up from germline, CDR1 is SGHTA and CDR2 is FQGTGA. The CDR3 DNA sequence: TGTGCCAGCAGCTTACCCGGCAGCACTGAAGCTTTCTTT. Protein product: CASSLPGSTEAFF.

As for this clonotype: Germline is not matched at one junction end, which may reflect a read error. The chain links TRBV27 to TRBJ2-3, with 8 bases matching TRBD2. The CDR3 is 15 residues long. Germline V gene data show CDR1 as MNHEY and CDR2 as SMNVEV (reference sequence). The CDR3 DNA reads TGTGCCTGCAGTCAAGGACTAGCTGACGCAGATACGCAGTATTTT. Its translation: CACSQGLADADTQYF.

Comment on this clonotype: A read error may produce the germline difference seen at one junction end. V gene TRBV7-3 combines with J gene TRBJ2-1; the D gene is possibly TRBD2 (6 bases). The CDR3 extends over 17 amino acids. Germline lookup yields CDR1 SGHTA and CDR2 FQGTGA. In DNA form, the CDR3 reads TGTGCCAGCAGCTTAGGAGGGGTGTACAGCTCCTACAATGGGCAGTTCTTC. Amino acid sequence: CASSLGGVYSSYNGQFF.

Details on this clonotype: Germline is not matched at one junction end, which may reflect a read error. The chain links TRBV4-1 to TRBJ1-2; perhaps TRBD1 as D (5 bases). The V gene's germline CDR1 is MGHRA and CDR2 YSYEKL. This CDR3 contains 17 residues. DNA of the CDR3: TGTGCCAGCAGCCAAGAATGGCAGGGACCAGCTAACTATGGCTACACCTTC. It is translated as CASSQEWQGPANYGYTF.

This clonotype showed up just a few times. The CDR3 reads CSASGRLQDSYEQYF. The CDR3 DNA reads TGCAGTGCTAGCGGGAGGCTGCAAGATTCCTACGAGCAGTACTTC. The chain joins TRBV20-1 to TRBJ2-7, with 7 positions matching TRBD2. This CDR3 has 15 amino acids. With V trimmed by 3 bases and J by 1 base, 9 bases remained unmatched. Per germline, CDR1 DFQATT and CDR2 SNEGSKA (reference sequence).

This clonotype was recorded at least ten times. This chain joins TRBV5-6 and TRBJ1-5, with D tentatively TRBD1 (6 bases). The CDR3 runs to 15 residues. CDR1 is SGHDT and CDR2 is YYEEEE in the germline V gene. Trimming removed 0 bases from V and 1 base from J, with 8 bases in between. In DNA, the CDR3 is TGTGCCAGCAGCTTGGTAGGGGGAAGCAATCAGCCCCAGCATTTT. This codes for CASSLVGGSNQPQHF.

In this sample, this clonotype turned up many times. The genes are TRBV12-3 or TRBV12-4 and TRBJ1-4; TRBD1 might be the D (5 bases). The CDR3 runs to 15 residues. V was clipped by 8 bases and J by 6 bases, with 19 bases between them. CDR3 protein: CASRRGGAGDEKLFF. CDR3 DNA sequence: TGTGCCAGCCGTCGAGGTGGGGCAGGAGATGAAAAACTGTTTTTT.

The V gene is TRBV10-1, the J gene TRBJ1-5, with unresolved D. V shed 2 bases and J shed 7 bases, with 12 bases lying between them. Germline loops: CDR1 WNHNN, CDR2 SYGVQD (reference sequence). The CDR3 extends over 14 amino acids. The CDR3 bases are TGCGCCAGCAGTGAGCAAGGCCACCCCCAGCCCCAGCATTTT. Residues: CASSEQGHPQPQHF.

This clonotype was seen at least ten times. The chain is built from TRBV28 and TRBJ2-7, with TRBD1 identical over 9 bases. There are 13 residues in the CDR3. The ends lost 4 bases at V and 6 bases at J; junction bases unmatched: 4. Germline-derived CDR1 and CDR2 are MDHEN and SYDVKM. The CDR3 loop is CASSSGQGGEQYF. CDR3 nucleotides: TGTGCCAGCAGTTCGGGACAGGGAGGCGAGCAGTACTTC.